The 25 T cell receptor beta chains below all came from one sample that was sequenced in a study of cytotoxic CD8 clonotypes in ibrutinib-treated CLL. Clones were sequenced by immunoSEQ multiplex PCR, and TCRdb holds only the in-frame ones, with some missing. The sample includes roughly 150,000 clones, around 84% of them seen just once. The sequencing used PBMCs, collected after 12 months of ibrutinib treatment. The receptors were gathered from a human donor with chronic lymphocytic leukemia.

The chain employs TRBV7-2 and TRBJ2-1; D not resolved. The germline V gene encodes CDR1 SGHTA and CDR2 FQGNSA. CDR3 length: 13 residues. The V gene lost 5 bases and the J gene lost 8 bases, with 13 bases spanning the gap. CDR3: CASSLRRVDEQFF. CDR3 DNA: TGTGCCAGCAGCCTCCGAAGGGTGGATGAGCAGTTCTTC.

The rearrangement links TRBV7-6 to TRBJ1-5; D gene uncertain. The CDR3 sequence is 13 residues long. V gave up 0 bases and J gave up 4 bases, with 4 bases separating them. In germline, CDR1 is SGHVS, CDR2 FNYEAQ. CDR3 DNA sequence: TGTGCCAGCAGCTTAGCGAGGAATCAGCCCCAGCATTTT. This translates into CASSLARNQPQHF. Looking up the rest from reference TRBV7-6 and TRBJ1-5 gives the full variable domain: GAGVSQSPRYKVTKRGQDVALRCDPISGHVSLYWYRQALGQGPEFLTYFNYEAQQDKSGLPNDRFSAERPEGSISTLTIQRTEQRDSAMYRCASSLARNQPQHFGDGTRLSIL.

This clone was found once. This chain uses TRBV10-3 with TRBJ1-5, with D unclear. This CDR3 contains 13 residues. Trimming shortened V by 0 bases and J by 7 bases, and 7 bases separated the two germline ends. Germline CDR1 ENHRY, CDR2 SYGVKD. The CDR3 reads CAISESSGQPQHF. The DNA of the CDR3 is TGTGCCATCAGTGAGTCGAGCGGGCAGCCCCAGCATTTT.

This clone was detected only once. The rearrangement links TRBV5-6 to TRBJ2-5, with TRBD2 matching 8 bases. Germline loops: CDR1 SGHDT, CDR2 YYEEEE. This CDR3 comprises 14 residues. The trim removed 1 base at V and 5 bases at J, leaving 4 bases unmatched. The CDR3 nucleotides are TGTGCCAGCAGCTTGCGGGAGGGTAGTGAGACCCAGTACTTC. Amino acids: CASSLREGSETQYF.

This clone was recorded at least ten times. This chain joins TRBV11-2 and TRBJ1-1; TRBD1 might be the D (5 bases). The V gene's germline CDR1 is SGHAT and CDR2 FQNNGV. CDR3 length: 13 amino acids. V gave up 5 bases and J gave up 2 bases, with 9 bases separating them. In DNA form, the CDR3 reads TGTGCCAGCAGCACCCAGGGTAACACTGAAGCTTTCTTT. This sequence encodes CASSTQGNTEAFF.

This chain joins TRBV28 and TRBJ2-1; 9 bases map to TRBD2. V lost 3 bases, J lost 10 bases, and 10 bases stayed unmatched. This CDR3 has 15 amino acids. Germline CDR1 reads MDHEN; CDR2 reads SYDVKM. CDR3 sequence (DNA): TGTGCCAGCAGTTTGCAGGCCAGGACTAGCGAAGAGCAGTTCTTC. This gives the protein CASSLQARTSEEQFF.

J is TRBJ2-3 and V is TRBV28; D is uncertain. The CDR3 is 15 amino acids. Trimming stripped 8 bases from V and 0 bases from J, with 15 bases between. In germline, CDR1 is MDHEN, CDR2 SYDVKM. DNA for the CDR3: TGTGCCAGCTCGACACCCTCAGTGAGCACAGATACGCAGTATTTT. Its protein is CASSTPSVSTDTQYF.

CDR3 in DNA: TGTGCCAGTAGCCCCACAGGCAGCAATCAGCCCCAGCATTTT. Translation: CASSPTGSNQPQHF. The V call is TRBV19, the J call TRBJ1-5; the D gene is possibly TRBD1 (5 bases). The V gene lost 6 bases and the J gene lost 1 base, with 10 bases spanning the gap. This CDR3 spans 14 amino acids. Germline V gene lookup returns CDR1 LNHDA and CDR2 SQIVND (reference sequence).

Concerning this clone: Other DNA sequences within the sample encode an identical CDR3. The chain links TRBV18 to TRBJ2-2; D may be TRBD1 (6 bases). Germline values: CDR1 KGHSH, CDR2 LQKENI. This CDR3 is built from 13 residues. The V end lost 3 bases, the J end lost 5 bases, and 7 bases lay between the germline ends. Here the CDR3 DNA reads TGTGCCAGCTCACCTCAGGGGACCGGGGAGCTGTTTTTT. This gives the protein CASSPQGTGELFF.

J is TRBJ2-5 and V is TRBV6-1, with D unclear. The CDR3 consists of 16 residues. V was trimmed by 4 bases and J by 2 bases, leaving 17 bases between them. Germline CDR1 and CDR2: MNHNS and SASEGT. CDR3 sequence (DNA): TGTGCCAGCAGTGCCCTCGTATCGGGTGAGCAAGAGACCCAGTACTTC. Protein product: CASSALVSGEQETQYF.

This rearrangement joins TRBV5-4 to TRBJ2-1, with 11 positions matching TRBD2. J lost 7 bases, V lost 4 bases, and 7 bases had no gene match. Germline V gene sequence: CDR1 SGHNT, CDR2 YYREEE (reference sequence). This CDR3 is built from 15 residues. The chain's CDR3 is CASSPGLAGENEQFF. CDR3 DNA sequence: TGTGCCAGCAGCCCAGGACTAGCGGGTGAGAATGAGCAGTTCTTC.

This clone was seen once. The chain couples TRBV27 to TRBJ1-4; tentative D call: TRBD1 (5 bases). Germline CDR1 and CDR2: MNHEY and SMNVEV (reference sequence). V dropped 5 bases and J dropped 0 bases, with 19 bases sitting between them. This CDR3 spans 18 amino acids. CDR3 amino acids: CASSLHGTGDATNEKLFF. The CDR3 bases are TGTGCCAGCAGTCTTCACGGCACAGGAGATGCAACTAATGAAAAACTGTTTTTT.

This sequence joins TRBV29-1 and TRBJ2-7; a weak D match, TRBD2 (5 bases). The CDR3 covers 15 residues. Trimming removed 6 bases from V and 0 bases from J, with 18 bases in between. In germline, CDR1 is SQVTM, CDR2 ANQGSEA. The CDR3 nucleotides are TGCAGCGTGGTGATAAGCAGGAGGAGCTCCTACGAGCAGTACTTC. It translates to CSVVISRRSSYEQYF.

The table lists this clone with a count of one. The chain has TRBV7-2 and TRBJ2-5; 13 nucleotides agree with TRBD2. The ends lost 0 bases at V and 5 bases at J; junction bases unmatched: 3. CDR1 and CDR2 (germline): SGHTA, FQGNSA. This CDR3 region has 16 residues. The CDR3 DNA reads as TGTGCCAGCAGCTTAGCGGGACTAGCGGGGTCGGAGACCCAGTACTTC. Its translation is CASSLAGLAGSETQYF.

The chain uses TRBV4-2 and TRBJ2-5, with a weak D call TRBD2 (6 bases). The CDR3 spans 15 residues. CDR1 and CDR2 (germline): LGHNA, YNFKEQ. V was cut by 5 bases and J by 5 bases, with 18 bases left in between. CDR3 sequence (DNA): TGTGCCAGCAGCTCCCTAAGGGACTTTGGCGAGACCCAGTACTTC. Amino acid sequence: CASSSLRDFGETQYF.

V is TRBV10-3 and J is TRBJ2-7; the D is unclear. This CDR3 is built from 13 residues. Germline V gene data show CDR1 as ENHRY and CDR2 as SYGVKD. The V end lost 1 base, the J end lost 2 bases, and 6 bases lay between the germline ends. The CDR3 here is CAISEWKAYEQYF. CDR3 nucleotides: TGTGCCATCAGTGAGTGGAAGGCCTACGAGCAGTACTTC.

A few counts support this clone. CDR3 DNA: TGTGCCAGCTCGCCTATGTTTACTAATCAGCCCCAGCATTTT. Its translation is CASSPMFTNQPQHF. V is TRBV18 and J is TRBJ1-5; D uncertain. V shed 6 bases and J shed 4 bases, with 13 bases lying between them. CDR1 and CDR2 from the germline V gene are KGHSH and LQKENI. The CDR3 spans 14 residues. Full variable domain (missing parts from reference TRBV18 and TRBJ1-5): NAGVMQNPRHLVRRRGQEARLRCSPMKGHSHVYWYRQLPEEGLKFMVYLQKENIIDESGMPKERFSAEFPKEGPSILRIQQVVRGDSAAYFCASSPMFTNQPQHFGDGTRLSIL.

J is TRBJ1-3 and V is TRBV7-9; D not resolved. The CDR3 sequence is 15 residues long. With 0 bases removed from V and 0 bases from J, the gap between germline ends came to 6 bases. CDR1 SEHNR and CDR2 FQNEAQ come from the germline V gene (reference sequence). The CDR3 DNA follows: TGTGCCAGCAGCTTAGCGACAAGCTCTGGAAACACCATATATTTT. Its translation is CASSLATSSGNTIYF.

This chain joins TRBV19 and TRBJ2-3; D tentatively fits TRBD1 or TRBD2 (5 bases each). Trimming removed 2 bases from V and 4 bases from J, with 16 bases in between. The CDR3 length is 16 residues. The germline gives CDR1 LNHDA, CDR2 SQIVND (reference sequence). The CDR3 is CASSITSGPQPDTQYF. In DNA, the CDR3 is TGTGCCAGTAGTATAACATCGGGGCCGCAGCCAGATACGCAGTATTTT.

This chain connects TRBV27 to TRBJ2-3, with D possibly being TRBD2 (6 bases). CDR1 and CDR2 from the germline V gene are MNHEY and SMNVEV (reference sequence). CDR3 size: 14 residues. V gave up 0 bases and J gave up 5 bases, with 9 bases separating them. As DNA, the CDR3 is TGTGCCAGCAGTTTATCCGGGGGTATAGATACGCAGTATTTT. Its translation: CASSLSGGIDTQYF.

This chain connects TRBV6-1 to TRBJ1-2; D call uncertain. Germline V CDR1 and CDR2: MNHNS, SASEGT. Trimming cost V 1 base and J 5 bases, with 11 bases left between them. This CDR3 is 14 amino acids long. The DNA for the CDR3 is TGTGCCAGCAGTGAAGGGACCAGAGCTTATGGCTACACCTTC. Protein sequence: CASSEGTRAYGYTF.

This chain connects TRBV18 to TRBJ1-1, with TRBD1 identical over 9 bases. The ends lost 6 bases at V and 4 bases at J; junction bases unmatched: 9. The germline V gene encodes CDR1 KGHSH and CDR2 LQKENI. The CDR3 has 15 amino acids. The DNA for the CDR3 is TGTGCCAGCTCGCTCCTAACAGGGGGCTTCACTGAAGCTTTCTTT. Amino acids: CASSLLTGGFTEAFF.

J is TRBJ1-1 and V is TRBV18; perhaps TRBD1 as D (5 bases). V lost 4 bases, J lost 0 bases, and 6 bases lay in between. The CDR3 length is 13 residues. CDR1 and CDR2 (germline): KGHSH, LQKENI. CDR3 in amino acids: CASSRDVNTEAFF. Written as DNA, the CDR3 is TGTGCCAGCTCACGGGACGTGAACACTGAAGCTTTCTTT.

The rearrangement uses TRBV7-8 and TRBJ1-2, with 7 bases that match TRBD1. Germline V lookup: CDR1 SGHVS, CDR2 FQNEAQ. Trimming at V came to 0 bases and at J to 7 bases, leaving 11 bases not matched to a gene. The CDR3 has 16 residues. The CDR3 sequence is CASSLARFNRGPGYTF. The CDR3 nucleotides are TGTGCCAGCAGCTTAGCGCGGTTTAACAGGGGTCCTGGCTACACCTTC.

The chain joins TRBV4-1 to TRBJ2-2; D could derive from TRBD1 or TRBD2 (5 bases each). Deletions cut 0 bases from V and 4 bases from J, with 15 bases between. Germline CDR1 reads MGHRA; CDR2 reads YSYEKL. This CDR3 has 17 amino acids. In nucleotides, the CDR3 is TGCGCCAGCAGCCAAGATCGAGGGGCGGGTATCACCGGGGAGCTGTTTTTT. Protein product: CASSQDRGAGITGELFF.